The clone carrying this TCR beta chain was seen a single time. Its antigen is not known. The source of the sample is a study of cytomegalovirus exposure and HLA in healthy donors. Study outcomes and limitations: Later analysis placed DRB1 highest and HLA-C lowest in TCR association rates, which differed by HLA locus. In a later analysis, several top co-occurrence clusters appeared linked to parvovirus B19, influenza, CMV and Epstein-Barr virus. In a later analysis, a missense DCLRE1C variant was linked to TCR beta V- and J-gene trimming.

This CDR3 has 14 amino acids. After removal of 4 bases from V and 10 bases from J, the junction contained 7 bases not matched to a gene. The germline V gene has CDR1 LGHNA and CDR2 YSLEER. The study ran its PCR with 60 Vbeta and 13 Jbeta primers. Profiled with immunoSEQ multiplex PCR; TCRdb holds only in-frame clones, not every one. This table has 150,000 to 200,000 clones, approximately 80% appearing once. This receptor was obtained from a girl aged 5-17 years in good health and CMV-seropositive. The material sequenced was PBMCs. The chain recombines TRBV4-3 with TRBJ2-7; 13 positions agree with TRBD2. The CDR3 region is CASSPKLAGGVQYF. DNA for the CDR3: TGCGCCAGCAGCCCCAAACTAGCGGGAGGGGTACAGTACTTC.